The rows below give T cell receptor beta chains drawn from one sample of a study of blood T cell repertoires in COVID-19. Measured with immunoSEQ multiplex PCR; TCRdb has only the in-frame clones, and not every one. The sample contains about 180,000 clones, over 75% of which appear only once. The sample was peripheral blood. The source of these receptors is a woman in her 70s with acute or convalescent COVID-19. Each CDR3 is given with its conserved first and last residue. Fields, in order: V gene, clone size, D gene, J gene, CDR3 protein, CDR3 DNA. A D gene is named only where the DNA matches it firmly. The size field is filled for only some rows; it gives once, few, many or a size class.

v_gene: TRBV10-3
abundance: once
d_gene: TRBD1
j_gene: TRBJ2-7
CDR3aa: CAISDGTGDEQYF
CDR3nt: TGTGCCATCAGTGACGGGACAGGTGACGAGCAGTACTTC

v_gene: TRBV20-1
abundance: -
d_gene: TRBD2
j_gene: TRBJ2-7
CDR3aa: CSASRTSEGPQYEQYF
CDR3nt: TGCAGTGCTAGTCGGACTAGCGAAGGACCACAATACGAGCAGTACTTC

v_gene: TRBV12-3/TRBV12-4
abundance: -
d_gene: -
j_gene: TRBJ1-4
CDR3aa: CASTAYEKLFF
CDR3nt: TGTGCCAGCACTGCCTACGAAAAACTGTTTTTT

v_gene: TRBV7-2
abundance: -
d_gene: TRBD1
j_gene: TRBJ1-2
CDR3aa: CASSFDRGEDGYTF
CDR3nt: TGTGCCAGCAGCTTTGACAGGGGCGAAGATGGCTACACCTTC

v_gene: TRBV18
abundance: once
d_gene: -
j_gene: TRBJ2-7
CDR3aa: CASSPPDKTYEQYF
CDR3nt: TGTGCCAGCTCACCACCGGACAAAACCTACGAGCAGTACTTC

v_gene: TRBV18
abundance: -
d_gene: TRBD1
j_gene: TRBJ2-5
CDR3aa: CASSSNSGTGDWGTQYF
CDR3nt: TGTGCCAGCTCATCAAACTCCGGGACAGGCGACTGGGGGACCCAGTACTTC

v_gene: TRBV13
abundance: -
d_gene: -
j_gene: TRBJ2-5
CDR3aa: CASSPREGEETQYF
CDR3nt: TGTGCCAGCAGCCCCAGAGAGGGGGAAGAGACCCAGTACTTC

v_gene: TRBV21-1
abundance: few
d_gene: -
j_gene: TRBJ2-5
CDR3aa: CASRKNPGQGAWETQYF
CDR3nt: TGTGCCAGCAGGAAGAATCCGGGACAGGGGGCATGGGAGACCCAGTACTTC

v_gene: TRBV10-2
abundance: -
d_gene: -
j_gene: TRBJ2-7
CDR3aa: CASRGDITYEQYF
CDR3nt: TGCGCCAGCAGGGGGGACATCACCTACGAGCAGTACTTC

v_gene: TRBV5-6
abundance: few
d_gene: TRBD1
j_gene: TRBJ1-5
CDR3aa: CASSLLVSGGGQPQHF
CDR3nt: TGTGCCAGCAGCTTGTTGGTTTCAGGGGGAGGTCAGCCCCAGCATTTT

v_gene: TRBV24-1
abundance: -
d_gene: TRBD1
j_gene: TRBJ2-5
CDR3aa: CATSDPRTGPIETQYF
CDR3nt: TGTGCCACCAGTGATCCGAGGACAGGACCCATAGAGACCCAGTACTTC

v_gene: TRBV15
abundance: -
d_gene: -
j_gene: TRBJ2-2
CDR3aa: CATSRVQGGDGGELFF
CDR3nt: TGTGCCACCAGCAGAGTCCAGGGGGGCGATGGCGGGGAGCTGTTTTTT

v_gene: TRBV19
abundance: -
d_gene: -
j_gene: TRBJ1-3
CDR3aa: CASSILDSRPGNTIYF
CDR3nt: TGTGCCAGTAGTATCCTTGACAGCAGGCCTGGAAACACCATATATTTT

v_gene: TRBV9
abundance: -
d_gene: TRBD2
j_gene: TRBJ2-2
CDR3aa: CASSVGRTSGTGELFF
CDR3nt: TGTGCCAGCAGCGTAGGGCGGACTAGCGGGACCGGGGAGCTGTTTTTT

v_gene: TRBV10-2
abundance: once
d_gene: TRBD1
j_gene: TRBJ1-3
CDR3aa: CASSATGGSSGNTIYF
CDR3nt: TGCGCCAGCAGTGCGACAGGGGGCAGCTCTGGAAACACCATATATTTT

v_gene: TRBV2
abundance: few
d_gene: -
j_gene: TRBJ2-1
CDR3aa: CASSASGGHTGNEQFF
CDR3nt: TGTGCCAGCAGTGCTTCAGGCGGGCACACTGGCAATGAGCAGTTCTTC

v_gene: TRBV5-4
abundance: -
d_gene: TRBD1
j_gene: TRBJ2-1
CDR3aa: CASSLGQGVLNEQFF
CDR3nt: TGTGCCAGCAGCCTGGGACAGGGGGTCCTCAATGAGCAGTTCTTC

v_gene: TRBV2
abundance: -
d_gene: TRBD2
j_gene: TRBJ2-2
CDR3aa: CASSSEREWGGELFF
CDR3nt: TGTGCCAGCAGTTCCGAGCGGGAATGGGGCGGGGAGCTGTTTTTT

v_gene: TRBV3-1/TRBV3-2
abundance: -
d_gene: -
j_gene: TRBJ2-1
CDR3aa: CASSQTSTHNEQFF
CDR3nt: TGTGCCAGCAGCCAAACTAGCACACACAATGAGCAGTTCTTC

v_gene: TRBV25-1
abundance: -
d_gene: TRBD1
j_gene: TRBJ1-5
CDR3aa: CASSEGTGLYQPQHF
CDR3nt: TGTGCCAGCAGTGAAGGGACAGGCCTTTATCAGCCCCAGCATTTT

v_gene: TRBV2
abundance: -
d_gene: -
j_gene: TRBJ2-4
CDR3aa: CASSVRDKKNIQYF
CDR3nt: TGTGCCAGCAGCGTCCGGGACAAGAAAAACATTCAGTACTTC

v_gene: TRBV7-8
abundance: -
d_gene: -
j_gene: TRBJ1-2
CDR3aa: CASSLAGVDYGYTF
CDR3nt: TGTGCCAGCAGCTTAGCAGGGGTCGACTATGGCTACACCTTC

v_gene: TRBV19
abundance: -
d_gene: -
j_gene: TRBJ2-3
CDR3aa: CASSIERGHLQYF
CDR3nt: TGTGCCAGTAGTATAGAAAGAGGCCACCTGCAGTATTTT

v_gene: TRBV6-1
abundance: -
d_gene: TRBD1
j_gene: TRBJ2-7
CDR3aa: CASSFRDSSYEQYF
CDR3nt: TGTGCCAGCAGTTTCCGGGACAGCTCCTACGAGCAGTACTTC

v_gene: TRBV24-1
abundance: -
d_gene: TRBD2
j_gene: TRBJ2-1
CDR3aa: CATSDFRTSGRSYNEQFF
CDR3nt: TGTGCCACCAGTGATTTCCGGACTAGCGGGAGGTCCTACAATGAGCAGTTCTTC

v_gene: TRBV5-1
abundance: -
d_gene: TRBD1
j_gene: TRBJ1-2
CDR3aa: CASSRTGDNYGYTF
CDR3nt: TGCGCCAGCAGTAGGACAGGAGATAACTATGGCTACACCTTC

v_gene: TRBV4-1
abundance: -
d_gene: TRBD1
j_gene: TRBJ2-7
CDR3aa: CASSQQDRGGREQYF
CDR3nt: TGCGCCAGCAGCCAGCAGGACAGGGGTGGAAGGGAGCAGTACTTC

v_gene: TRBV29-1
abundance: once
d_gene: -
j_gene: TRBJ2-7
CDR3aa: CSVARGGGSYEQYF
CDR3nt: TGCAGCGTTGCACGTGGGGGAGGCTCCTACGAGCAGTACTTC

v_gene: TRBV5-5
abundance: -
d_gene: TRBD2
j_gene: TRBJ2-1
CDR3aa: CASSWTAGGYNEQFF
CDR3nt: TGTGCCAGCAGCTGGACAGCGGGAGGGTACAATGAGCAGTTCTTC

v_gene: TRBV9
abundance: -
d_gene: TRBD2
j_gene: TRBJ2-3
CDR3aa: CASSAGLAGVEDTQYF
CDR3nt: TGTGCCAGCAGCGCAGGACTAGCGGGAGTGGAAGATACGCAGTATTTT

v_gene: TRBV3-1/TRBV3-2
abundance: -
d_gene: TRBD2
j_gene: TRBJ2-5
CDR3aa: CASSQGGSGETQYF
CDR3nt: TGTGCCAGCAGCCAGGGGGGGTCGGGGGAGACCCAGTACTTC

v_gene: TRBV30
abundance: -
d_gene: -
j_gene: TRBJ2-7
CDR3aa: CAWSVGFGTREQYF
CDR3nt: TGTGCCTGGAGTGTAGGGTTCGGGACTCGTGAGCAGTACTTC

v_gene: TRBV12-3/TRBV12-4
abundance: -
d_gene: TRBD2
j_gene: TRBJ2-3
CDR3aa: CASSFGGRDTQYF
CDR3nt: TGTGCCAGCAGTTTCGGGGGGAGGGATACGCAGTATTTT

v_gene: TRBV24-1
abundance: -
d_gene: -
j_gene: TRBJ2-2
CDR3aa: CATSDFRDTGELFF
CDR3nt: TGTGCCACCAGTGATTTCAGGGACACCGGGGAGCTGTTTTTT

v_gene: TRBV5-1
abundance: few
d_gene: -
j_gene: TRBJ2-6
CDR3aa: CASLDTSGANVLTF
CDR3nt: TGCGCCAGCTTGGACACCTCTGGGGCCAACGTCCTGACTTTC

v_gene: TRBV7-9
abundance: -
d_gene: TRBD1
j_gene: TRBJ2-7
CDR3aa: CASSLGTGDQYF
CDR3nt: TGTGCCAGCAGCTTAGGGACAGGGGACCAGTACTTC

v_gene: TRBV19
abundance: -
d_gene: -
j_gene: TRBJ1-5
CDR3aa: CASSIRGALNNQPQHF
CDR3nt: TGTGCCAGTAGTATCCGGGGGGCCCTAAACAATCAGCCCCAGCATTTT

v_gene: TRBV3-1/TRBV3-2
abundance: -
d_gene: -
j_gene: TRBJ2-1
CDR3aa: CASSLSHSPHEQFF
CDR3nt: TGTGCCAGCAGCCTTAGCCATTCCCCGCACGAGCAGTTCTTC

v_gene: TRBV30
abundance: -
d_gene: TRBD1
j_gene: TRBJ1-2
CDR3aa: CAWGTGAFYGYTF
CDR3nt: TGTGCCTGGGGGACAGGGGCCTTTTATGGCTACACCTTC

v_gene: TRBV29-1
abundance: few
d_gene: TRBD1
j_gene: TRBJ2-7
CDR3aa: CSVSGTGYEQYF
CDR3nt: TGCAGCGTATCCGGGACAGGGTACGAGCAGTACTTC

v_gene: TRBV5-5
abundance: -
d_gene: TRBD1
j_gene: TRBJ2-7
CDR3aa: CASSLGRDRGYEQYF
CDR3nt: TGTGCCAGCAGCTTAGGGAGGGACAGGGGGTACGAGCAGTACTTC

v_gene: TRBV29-1
abundance: -
d_gene: TRBD1
j_gene: TRBJ1-2
CDR3aa: CSVQDREAYGYTF
CDR3nt: TGCAGCGTTCAGGACAGGGAAGCCTATGGCTACACCTTC

v_gene: TRBV13
abundance: -
d_gene: -
j_gene: TRBJ2-5
CDR3aa: CASSFRETQYF
CDR3nt: TGTGCCAGCAGCTTCCGAGAGACCCAGTACTTC

v_gene: TRBV5-6
abundance: -
d_gene: TRBD2
j_gene: TRBJ2-3
CDR3aa: CASFAGVGTDTQYF
CDR3nt: TGTGCCAGCTTCGCGGGAGTGGGGACAGATACGCAGTATTTT

v_gene: TRBV29-1
abundance: -
d_gene: TRBD2
j_gene: TRBJ2-1
CDR3aa: CSVEPHGQREGHEQFF
CDR3nt: TGCAGCGTTGAACCCCATGGGCAGCGGGAGGGCCATGAGCAGTTCTTC

v_gene: TRBV5-1
abundance: -
d_gene: -
j_gene: TRBJ2-5
CDR3aa: CASSFRVGLGGETQYF
CDR3nt: TGCGCCAGCAGCTTTCGCGTAGGACTAGGGGGGGAGACCCAGTACTTC

v_gene: TRBV5-1
abundance: -
d_gene: TRBD1
j_gene: TRBJ1-1
CDR3aa: CASSWGQIQNTEAFF
CDR3nt: TGCGCCAGCAGCTGGGGACAGATTCAGAACACTGAAGCTTTCTTT

v_gene: TRBV5-1
abundance: -
d_gene: -
j_gene: TRBJ2-1
CDR3aa: CASSLFIGSIDEQFF
CDR3nt: TGCGCCAGCAGCTTGTTCATCGGGAGTATCGATGAGCAGTTCTTC

v_gene: TRBV19
abundance: many
d_gene: TRBD1
j_gene: TRBJ1-5
CDR3aa: CASSPRQGNSNQPQHF
CDR3nt: TGTGCCAGTAGCCCACGACAGGGAAATAGCAATCAGCCCCAGCATTTT

v_gene: TRBV7-9
abundance: -
d_gene: -
j_gene: TRBJ1-4
CDR3aa: CASGGTLGEKLFF
CDR3nt: TGTGCCAGCGGGGGGACCCTGGGCGAAAAACTGTTTTTT

v_gene: TRBV4-1
abundance: -
d_gene: TRBD1
j_gene: TRBJ2-7
CDR3aa: CASSQERDRAQYF
CDR3nt: TGCGCCAGCAGCCAAGAAAGGGACAGGGCGCAGTACTTC

v_gene: TRBV7-8
abundance: few
d_gene: TRBD1
j_gene: TRBJ2-7
CDR3aa: CASSLEGTAISYEQYF
CDR3nt: TGTGCCAGCAGCTTAGAGGGGACAGCTATCTCCTACGAGCAGTACTTC

v_gene: TRBV28
abundance: few
d_gene: TRBD1
j_gene: TRBJ1-6
CDR3aa: CASGQGAPLHF
CDR3nt: TGTGCCAGCGGACAGGGAGCACCCCTCCACTTT

v_gene: TRBV9
abundance: few
d_gene: -
j_gene: TRBJ2-2
CDR3aa: CASSPSARRNTGELFF
CDR3nt: TGTGCCAGCAGCCCCTCAGCTAGGCGAAACACCGGGGAGCTGTTTTTT